A single sample is the source of the 30 T cell receptor beta chains below, sequenced in a study of T cell responses to AZD1222 COVID-19 vaccine. This table comes from immunoSEQ multiplex PCR, and its TCRdb copy is limited to in-frame clones, with some not included. The sample shows about 90,000 clones, nearly 90% of them seen only once. Sequencing used peripheral blood, obtained on day 0 of AZD1222 vaccination. Receptor source: an adult in good health.

The rearrangement uses TRBV14 and TRBJ2-7; D gene unclear. The germline gives CDR1 SGHDN, CDR2 FVKESK. The CDR3 extends over 12 amino acids. Trimming shortened V by 6 bases and J by 3 bases, and 9 bases separated the two germline ends. CDR3 coding DNA: TGTGCCAGCAGTCACAGCGTCTACGAGCAGTACTTC. Translated: CASSHSVYEQYF.

The rearrangement links TRBV5-4 to TRBJ2-5; TRBD1 matches 12 bases. The CDR3 has 17 amino acids. The junction had 10 bases not matched to a gene; V was cut back by 3 bases and J by 4 bases. CDR1 SGHNT and CDR2 YYREEE come from the germline V gene (reference sequence). CDR3 residues: CASSSPPGTGGVETQYF. In nucleotides, the CDR3 is TGTGCCAGCAGCTCGCCCCCCGGGACAGGGGGCGTAGAGACCCAGTACTTC.

The gene calls are TRBV4-1 and TRBJ1-5; D may be TRBD1 (6 bases). Trimming pared 2 bases from V and 1 base from J, leaving 12 bases between. The CDR3 contains 16 residues. Germline V gene lookup returns CDR1 MGHRA and CDR2 YSYEKL. CDR3 nucleotide sequence: TGCGCCAGCAGCCAAAGGTCCGGACAGAGCAATCAGCCCCAGCATTTT. As protein: CASSQRSGQSNQPQHF.

The rearrangement joins TRBV28 to TRBJ2-1; D call uncertain. Germline assignment: CDR1 MDHEN and CDR2 SYDVKM. CDR3 length: 16 amino acids. V lost 6 bases and J 1 base, leaving 16 bases between the germline ends. The DNA of the CDR3 is TGTGCCAGCAGCCGACTGGATTGGGGTTCCTACAATGAGCAGTTCTTC. Protein: CASSRLDWGSYNEQFF.

V and J are TRBV2 and TRBJ2-7; 7 bases map to TRBD1. In germline, CDR1 is SNHLY, CDR2 FYNNEI. V lost 5 bases to trimming and J lost 5 bases; unmatched junction nucleotides: 3. This CDR3 is 12 amino acids long. The CDR3 DNA is TGTGCCAGCAGTCGGGACAGAAACGAGCAGTACTTC. Amino acid sequence: CASSRDRNEQYF.

V and J are TRBV18 and TRBJ2-3; maybe TRBD1 (6 bases). Trimming took 6 bases from V and 0 from J, leaving 13 bases between them. In germline, CDR1 is KGHSH, CDR2 LQKENI. The CDR3 consists of 15 residues. CDR3 nucleotides: TGTGCCAGCTCCCCGGACAGCGCTAGCACAGATACGCAGTATTTT. The encoded protein is CASSPDSASTDTQYF.

The chain has TRBV18 and TRBJ1-1; D is undetermined. CDR1 is KGHSH and CDR2 is LQKENI in the germline V gene. This CDR3 has 13 amino acids. V lost 6 bases to trimming and J lost 0 bases, with 8 bases between them. CDR3 in DNA: TGTGCCAGCTCCCGTCAGGTGAACACTGAAGCTTTCTTT. Amino acids: CASSRQVNTEAFF.

The V and J genes are TRBV2 and TRBJ2-2; TRBD1 agrees at 7 bases. The trim removed 6 bases at V and 3 bases at J, leaving 4 bases unmatched. Per germline, CDR1 SNHLY and CDR2 FYNNEI. The CDR3 runs 14 residues. CDR3 DNA: TGTGCCAGCAGATACGACAGGGACACCGGGGAGCTGTTTTTT. Protein sequence: CASRYDRDTGELFF.

The chain employs TRBV19 and TRBJ1-6, with TRBD1 identical over 9 bases. Germline assignment: CDR1 LNHDA and CDR2 SQIVND (reference sequence). V was clipped by 5 bases and J by 8 bases; unmatched bases: 13. This CDR3 contains 17 residues. CDR3 coding DNA: TGTGCCAGTAGTCTCACCACCGGGACAGGGACCGATTCACCCCTCCACTTT. Its translation is CASSLTTGTGTDSPLHF.

This clone was seen a handful of times. This rearrangement joins TRBV28 to TRBJ1-1; the D gene is possibly TRBD1 (6 bases). Trimming removed 6 bases at V and 4 bases at J, with 15 bases between. Per germline, CDR1 MDHEN and CDR2 SYDVKM. The CDR3 has 14 amino acids. Here the CDR3 reads CASSKTGLGTEAFF. As DNA, the CDR3 is TGTGCCAGCAGCAAGACAGGCCTGGGCACTGAAGCTTTCTTT.

The CDR3 protein is CASTYTDTQYF. CDR3 nucleotide sequence: TGCGCCAGCACCTACACAGATACGCAGTATTTT. The V and J genes are TRBV5-1 and TRBJ2-3; D is unclear. CDR3 length: 11 residues. Germline-derived CDR1 and CDR2 are SGHRS and YFSETQ. Deletions cut 6 bases from V and 2 bases from J, with 4 bases between.

As DNA, the CDR3 is TGTGCCAGCTACGGTTCGGGTGCGACATTTAGCAATCAGCCCCAGCATTTT. This sequence encodes CASYGSGATFSNQPQHF. The V call is TRBV28, the J call TRBJ1-5; D is ambiguous. Germline V CDR1 and CDR2: MDHEN, SYDVKM. CDR3 size: 17 residues. Trimming removed 8 bases from V and 0 bases from J, with 20 bases in between.

V gene TRBV10-2 combines with J gene TRBJ1-5; D is unresolved. There are 13 residues in the CDR3. V was clipped by 7 bases and J by 1 base, with 8 bases between them. In germline, CDR1 is WSHSY, CDR2 SAAADI. The CDR3 protein is CASKAGSNQPQHF. CDR3 DNA sequence: TGCGCCAGCAAAGCGGGGAGCAATCAGCCCCAGCATTTT.

The genes are TRBV6-6 and TRBJ1-2; 7 bases are a match to TRBD1. V lost 5 bases, J lost 4 bases, and 7 bases stayed unmatched. The germline V gene has CDR1 MNHNY and CDR2 SVGAGI (reference sequence). The CDR3 is 14 amino acids. In nucleotides, the CDR3 is TGTGCCAGCAGTGGGGACAGCAGTGGCTATGGCTACACCTTC. This encodes CASSGDSSGYGYTF.

The V gene is TRBV9, the J gene TRBJ2-3; D uncertain. V lost 7 bases, J lost 2 bases, and 5 bases lay in between. The CDR3 is 11 residues long. In germline, CDR1 is SGDLS, CDR2 YYNGEE. CDR3 sequence reads: CASGNTDTQYF. CDR3 coding DNA: TGTGCCAGCGGAAACACAGATACGCAGTATTTT.

The chain employs TRBV19 and TRBJ1-5; D remains ambiguous. CDR3 length: 14 amino acids. The V and J ends lost 1 base and 5 bases respectively, with 9 bases between them. Per the germline V gene, CDR1 is LNHDA and CDR2 is SQIVND (reference sequence). CDR3 sequence: CASSIARLYQPQHF. DNA of the CDR3: TGTGCCAGTAGTATAGCCAGGCTATATCAGCCCCAGCATTTT.

The chain recombines TRBV3-1 (or the pseudogene TRBV3-2) with TRBJ1-5; tentatively, D is TRBD1 (5 bases). CDR1 and CDR2 from the germline V gene are LGHDT and YNNKEL (reference sequence). Trimming cost V 0 bases and J 0 bases, with 6 bases left between them. The CDR3 is made up of 15 amino acids. In DNA, the CDR3 is TGTGCCAGCAGCCAAGATCAGGGTAGCAATCAGCCCCAGCATTTT. It translates to CASSQDQGSNQPQHF.

The chain recombines TRBV19 with TRBJ1-5; D possibly corresponds to TRBD1 (6 bases). V was trimmed by 3 bases and J by 1 base, leaving 13 bases between them. The CDR3 totals 16 residues. Germline lookup yields CDR1 LNHDA and CDR2 SQIVND (reference sequence). The CDR3 spells CASSMSGVASNQPQHF. CDR3 nucleotide sequence: TGTGCCAGTAGTATGTCAGGGGTTGCGAGCAATCAGCCCCAGCATTTT.

CDR3 loop: CASSLGTGTGTPYTF. In nucleotides, the CDR3 is TGTGCCAGCAGCTTAGGAACCGGGACAGGTACCCCCTACACCTTC. This rearrangement joins TRBV7-9 to TRBJ1-2, with 8 nucleotides matching TRBD1. This CDR3 spans 15 amino acids. Unmatched junction bases numbered 11, after V lost 1 base and J lost 10 bases. The germline V gene has CDR1 SEHNR and CDR2 FQNEAQ (reference sequence). The variable domain in full, completed from reference TRBV7-9 and TRBJ1-2, reads DTGVSQNPRHKITKRGQNVTFRCDPISEHNRLYWYRQTLGQGPEFLTYFQNEAQLEKSRLLSDRFSAERPKGSFSTLEIQRTEQGDSAMYLCASSLGTGTGTPYTFGSGTRLTVV.

This clone has only one observation. The J gene is TRBJ2-5, the V gene TRBV10-3, with D perhaps given as TRBD1 or TRBD2 (5 bases each). This CDR3 contains 18 residues. Trimming pared 2 bases from V and 1 base from J, leaving 20 bases between. Germline V lookup: CDR1 ENHRY, CDR2 SYGVKD. In DNA, the CDR3 is TGTGCCATCAGTGAGCCCAACCCGGGCTTGAGGGGCCAAGAGACCCAGTACTTC. Translated: CAISEPNPGLRGQETQYF.

This clone appeared a single time. The chain couples TRBV28 to TRBJ2-2, with 9 positions matching TRBD2. Germline trimming cut 3 bases from V and 4 bases from J; bases unmatched to any gene: 3. Germline lookup yields CDR1 MDHEN and CDR2 SYDVKM. The CDR3 covers 15 residues. This chain's CDR3 is CASSFGGRATGELFF. The DNA for the CDR3 is TGTGCCAGCAGTTTTGGCGGGAGGGCCACCGGGGAGCTGTTTTTT.

The chain has TRBV3-1 (or the pseudogene TRBV3-2) and TRBJ1-3, with D possibly TRBD1 on 6 matching bases. V lost 4 bases, J lost 2 bases, and 15 bases lay in between. The CDR3 spans 16 residues. Per germline, CDR1 LGHDT and CDR2 YNNKEL (reference sequence). CDR3 sequence reads: CASSLGQRITGNTIYF. As DNA, the CDR3 is TGTGCCAGCAGCCTCGGACAGCGAATAACTGGAAACACCATATATTTT.

V gene TRBV9 combines with J gene TRBJ2-7; 9 bases map to TRBD2. This CDR3 comprises 14 residues. The V gene end was trimmed by 4 bases and the J gene end by 2 bases; junction bases not matched to a gene: 4. Germline V gene lookup returns CDR1 SGDLS and CDR2 YYNGEE. The CDR3 is CASSSSGIPYEQYF. DNA for the CDR3: TGTGCCAGCAGCTCTAGCGGGATCCCCTACGAGCAGTACTTC. Looking up the rest from reference TRBV9 and TRBJ2-7 gives the full variable domain: DSGVTQTPKHLITATGQRVTLRCSPRSGDLSVYWYQQSLDQGLQFLIQYYNGEERAKGNILERFSAQQFPDLHSELNLSSLELGDSALYFCASSSSGIPYEQYFGPGTRLTVT.

The chain carries TRBV28 and TRBJ1-1; no firm D call. The CDR3 contains 13 residues. CDR1 and CDR2 (germline): MDHEN, SYDVKM. The ends were cut back, 7 bases at V and 2 bases at J, with 11 bases in the middle. The CDR3 spells CASTVTLNTEAFF. CDR3 sequence (DNA): TGTGCCAGCACAGTGACGCTTAACACTGAAGCTTTCTTT.

J is TRBJ1-1 and V is TRBV19; D is ambiguous. V lost 6 bases, J lost 1 base, and 9 bases lay in between. Germline CDR1 and CDR2: LNHDA and SQIVND (reference sequence). The CDR3 sequence is 13 residues long. The CDR3 sequence: CASSIWENTEAFF. The DNA for the CDR3 is TGTGCCAGTAGCATATGGGAGAACACTGAAGCTTTCTTT. The full variable domain, in which reference TRBV19 and TRBJ1-1 provide the parts outside the CDR3, is DGGITQSPKYLFRKEGQNVTLSCEQNLNHDAMYWYRQDPGQGLRLIYYSQIVNDFQKGDIAEGYSVSREKKESFPLTVTSAQKNPTAFYLCASSIWENTEAFFGQGTRLTVV.

The rearrangement uses TRBV10-3 and TRBJ1-1, with 8 bases matching TRBD1. In germline, CDR1 is ENHRY, CDR2 SYGVKD. CDR3 length: 18 amino acids. J gave up 0 bases and V 5 bases, and 14 bases lay outside the gene matches. The CDR3 here is CAISLSLGGTGLNTEAFF. In nucleotides, the CDR3 is TGTGCCATCAGTCTGAGTTTGGGAGGGACAGGATTGAACACTGAAGCTTTCTTT.

The J gene is TRBJ1-4, the V gene TRBV9; D gene unclear. Per germline, CDR1 SGDLS and CDR2 YYNGEE. Trimming shortened V by 3 bases and J by 8 bases, and 14 bases separated the two germline ends. The CDR3 spans 14 residues. CDR3 DNA sequence: TGTGCCAGCAGCGCAGGCTCTGTAGGGGAAAAACTGTTTTTT. Protein product: CASSAGSVGEKLFF. Drawing the rest from reference TRBV9 and TRBJ1-4, the complete variable domain is DSGVTQTPKHLITATGQRVTLRCSPRSGDLSVYWYQQSLDQGLQFLIQYYNGEERAKGNILERFSAQQFPDLHSELNLSSLELGDSALYFCASSAGSVGEKLFFGSGTQLSVL.

This clone appeared a single time. The chain combines TRBV5-1 with TRBJ2-3; the D gene could be TRBD1 or TRBD2 (6 bases each). In germline, CDR1 is SGHRS, CDR2 YFSETQ. This CDR3 is 16 amino acids long. The germline V and J ends were trimmed by 4 bases and 5 bases, with 20 bases remaining between them. CDR3 sequence (DNA): TGCGCCAGCAGCCCCAAAGGCCGGGGGCAATTAGATACGCAGTATTTT. This codes for CASSPKGRGQLDTQYF.

The count of this clone is one. V usage is TRBV7-2 and J usage is TRBJ1-4; D is unresolved. Germline V gene data show CDR1 as SGHTA and CDR2 as FQGNSA. V lost 2 bases, J lost 10 bases, and 17 bases lay in between. CDR3 length: 15 amino acids. The CDR3 here is CASSLRSYQAGKLFF. The CDR3, as DNA: TGTGCCAGCAGCTTACGTTCCTATCAGGCGGGAAAACTGTTTTTT.

The CDR3: CASSAGLDQPQHF. CDR3 DNA sequence: TGTGCCAGCAGTGCCGGACTGGATCAGCCCCAGCATTTT. The rearrangement joins TRBV12-3 or TRBV12-4 to TRBJ1-5; D gene ambiguous. V lost 5 bases to trimming and J lost 5 bases, with 10 bases between them. The CDR3 is 13 residues long.